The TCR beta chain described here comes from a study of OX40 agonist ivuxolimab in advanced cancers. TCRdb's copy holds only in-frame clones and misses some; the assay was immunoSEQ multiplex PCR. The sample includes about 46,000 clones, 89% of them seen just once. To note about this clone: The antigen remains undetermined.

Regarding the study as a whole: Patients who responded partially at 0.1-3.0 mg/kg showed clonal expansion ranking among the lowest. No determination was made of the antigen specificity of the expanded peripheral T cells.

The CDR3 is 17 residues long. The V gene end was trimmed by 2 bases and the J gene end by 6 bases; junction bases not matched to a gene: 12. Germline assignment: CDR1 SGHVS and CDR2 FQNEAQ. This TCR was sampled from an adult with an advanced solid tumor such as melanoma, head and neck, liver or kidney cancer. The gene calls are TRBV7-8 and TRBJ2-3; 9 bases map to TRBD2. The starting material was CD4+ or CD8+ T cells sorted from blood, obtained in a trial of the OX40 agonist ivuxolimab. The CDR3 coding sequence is TGTGCCAGCAGCTTATGGGGCGGGAGGGGGTTTATCGATACGCAGTATTTT. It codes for CASSLWGGRGFIDTQYF.